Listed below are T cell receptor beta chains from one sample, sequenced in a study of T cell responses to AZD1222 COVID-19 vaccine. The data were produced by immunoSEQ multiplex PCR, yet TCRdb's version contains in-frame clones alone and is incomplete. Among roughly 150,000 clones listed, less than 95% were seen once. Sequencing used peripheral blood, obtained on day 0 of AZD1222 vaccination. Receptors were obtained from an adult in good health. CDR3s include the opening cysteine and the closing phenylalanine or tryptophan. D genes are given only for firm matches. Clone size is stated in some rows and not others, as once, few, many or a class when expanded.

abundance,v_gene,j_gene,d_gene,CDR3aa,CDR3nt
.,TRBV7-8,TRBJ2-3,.,CASSPEGEATDTQYF,TGTGCCAGCAGCCCAGAGGGGGAAGCCACAGATACGCAGTATTTT
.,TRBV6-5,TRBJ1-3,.,CASKSSGHGNTIYF,TGTGCCAGCAAGAGTTCTGGTCATGGAAACACCATATATTTT
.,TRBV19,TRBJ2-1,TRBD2,CASSIEGTLAARYNEQFF,TGTGCCAGTAGTATAGAGGGGACCCTAGCGGCCCGCTACAATGAGCAGTTCTTC
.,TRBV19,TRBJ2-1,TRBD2,CASSGGGSYNEQFF,TGTGCCAGTAGCGGGGGGGGCTCTTACAATGAGCAGTTCTTC
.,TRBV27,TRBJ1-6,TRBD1,CASSRDRGRWDSPLHF,TGTGCCAGCAGCCGCGACAGGGGTAGATGGGATTCACCCCTCCACTTT
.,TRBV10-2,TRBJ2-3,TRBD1,CASAETGSTDTQYF,TGCGCCAGCGCGGAGACAGGGAGCACAGATACGCAGTATTTT
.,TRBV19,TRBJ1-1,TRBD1,CASKRQGMNTEAFF,TGTGCCAGTAAACGACAGGGCATGAACACTGAAGCTTTCTTT
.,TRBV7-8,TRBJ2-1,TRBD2,CASRQAGGMNNEQFF,TGTGCCAGCAGGCAAGCGGGAGGGATGAACAATGAGCAGTTCTTC
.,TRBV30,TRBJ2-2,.,CAWSGQGVLGELFF,TGTGCCTGGAGTGGGCAGGGCGTTTTGGGGGAGCTGTTTTTT
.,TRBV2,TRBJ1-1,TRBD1,CASSPDTGGDAFF,TGTGCCAGCAGCCCTGATACAGGGGGGGATGCTTTCTTT
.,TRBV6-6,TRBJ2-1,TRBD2,CASLVAGGGNEQFF,TGTGCCAGCCTTGTAGCGGGAGGGGGCAATGAGCAGTTCTTC
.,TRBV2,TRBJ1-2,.,CASSPNINYGYTF,TGTGCCAGCAGTCCTAATATAAACTATGGCTACACCTTC
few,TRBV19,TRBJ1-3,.,CASTGPSGNTIYF,TGTGCCAGTACTGGGCCCTCAGGAAACACCATATATTTT
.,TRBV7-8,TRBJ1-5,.,CASSLEYTSNQPQHF,TGTGCCAGCAGCTTAGAGTACACAAGCAATCAGCCCCAGCATTTT
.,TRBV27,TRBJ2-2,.,CASSYGVKTGELFF,TGTGCCAGCAGTTACGGGGTAAAAACCGGGGAGCTGTTTTTT
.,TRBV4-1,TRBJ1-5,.,CASSQDLGLKQPQHF,TGCGCCAGCAGCCAAGATCTAGGTTTAAAACAGCCCCAGCATTTT
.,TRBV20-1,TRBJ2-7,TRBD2,CTLAGVTEQYF,TGCACCCTAGCGGGAGTTACCGAGCAGTACTTC
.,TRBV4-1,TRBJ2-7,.,CASSQVGGGWEQYF,TGCGCCAGCAGCCAAGTAGGAGGGGGCTGGGAGCAGTACTTC
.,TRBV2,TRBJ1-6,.,CASSGLRGSYNSPLHF,TGTGCCAGCAGTGGATTAAGGGGGTCCTATAATTCACCCCTCCACTTT